This T cell receptor beta chain stems from a study of CD8 T cells in Susac syndrome. This CDR3 region has 15 residues. With 3 bases removed from V and 1 base from J, the gap between germline ends came to 9 bases. From germline, CDR1 is MGHRA and CDR2 YSYEKL. Random hexamers served to reverse transcribe about 0.45 to 1 ug RNA. A multiplex approach, immunoSEQ multiplex PCR, amplified TCR beta CDR3 across 54 Vbeta and 13 Jbeta. TCRdb itself ran the immunoSEQ multiplex PCR reads through MiXCR, one entry per CDR3 protein. The table has 110,000 or so distinct CDR3 sequences, approximately 93% seen once. Peripheral blood CD8+ and CD4+ T cells were profiled by TCR beta sequencing. Negative magnetic isolation gave CD8+ and CD4+ cells; FACS enriched CD8+ TEMRA.

The rearrangement links TRBV4-1 to TRBJ2-2; D possibly corresponds to TRBD2 (7 bases). Sequenced material: CD4+ T cells from PBMCs. The receptor comes from a human donor with multiple sclerosis. CDR3 protein: CASSQGGQNTGELFF. The CDR3 region has the DNA TGCGCCAGCAGCCAGGGGGGGCAGAACACCGGGGAGCTGTTTTTT.